The clone carrying this T cell receptor beta chain was counted between two and nine times. Its antigen is not identified. This specimen belongs to a study of response to subunit inactivated influenza vaccine. Study-level findings and limits: It was the authors' suggestion that each seasonal influenza vaccination recruits few new T cells.

Using its own MiXCR run on the RT-PCR reads, TCRdb lists one record per CDR3 protein. The data contain over 150,000 distinct CDR3 sequences, about 10% of them singletons. From germline, CDR1 is MGHRA and CDR2 YSYEKL. CDR3 length equals 15 residues. V dropped 1 base and J dropped 0 bases, with 9 bases sitting between them. Sequencing was performed on CD8+ T cells sorted from PBMCs, taken less than 30 months after vaccination. The chain joins TRBV4-1 to TRBJ1-1; possibly TRBD1 for D (5 bases). This TCR came from a man between 45 and 75 years old who received an inactivated influenza vaccine. DNA for the CDR3: TGCGCCAGCAGCCAAGGGGGCGGAATGAACACTGAAGCTTTCTTT. It is translated as CASSQGGGMNTEAFF.